The 23 T cell receptor beta chains presented below share a single source sample, sequenced in a study of molecular identifiers for immune sequencing clone quantification. One entry per CDR3 protein results from TCRdb running MiXCR on the PCR reads. The sample yields about 40,000 distinct CDR3 sequences, approximately 24% seen once. Sequencing used naive CD8+ T cells from blood, with Jurkat cell RNA spiked in. As for subset: FACS-sorted CD8+CD4-CCR7+CD45RA+ naive T cells. The receptors were gathered from a human donor in good health. Some libraries in this study had Jurkat cell RNA spiked in.

This clonotype was recorded a few times. Written as DNA, the CDR3 is TGTGCCAGCAGTTTAACTAGCGGGAGCTCCTACAATGAGCAGTTCTTC. This gives the protein CASSLTSGSSYNEQFF. The chain carries TRBV12-3 or TRBV12-4 and TRBJ2-1; 11 bases line up with TRBD2. The ends lost 2 bases at V and 0 bases at J; junction bases unmatched: 0. The CDR3 runs to 16 residues.

A word on this clonotype: The junction and the germline gene differ at one end; a read error may be behind it. The chain carries TRBV15 and TRBJ2-3; D unresolved. This CDR3 has 12 amino acids. Germline CDR1 and CDR2: LNHNV and YYDKDF (reference sequence). The CDR3 region has the DNA TGTGCCACCAGCAGAGGCCAAAATACGCAATATTTT. It encodes CATSRGQNTQYF.

The table lists this clonotype with many counts. The chain recombines TRBV9 with TRBJ1-1, with D perhaps TRBD1 (6 bases). This CDR3 is built from 15 residues. CDR1 and CDR2 (germline): SGDLS, YYNGEE. V shed 3 bases and J shed 3 bases, with 15 bases lying between them. The CDR3 nucleotides read TGTGCCAGCAGCGGTAGGGGGGGGCCTGACACTGAAGCTTTCTTT. Its translation is CASSGRGGPDTEAFF.

This clonotype appeared many times. CDR3 protein: CASSQDWAGNYEQYF. The CDR3 DNA follows: TGCGCCAGCAGCCAAGATTGGGCAGGAAACTACGAGCAGTACTTC. This rearrangement joins TRBV4-3 to TRBJ2-7; D unclear. In germline, CDR1 is LGHNA, CDR2 YSLEER. The CDR3 has 15 amino acids. The ends were cut back, 0 bases at V and 3 bases at J, with 12 bases in the middle.

This clonotype was picked up many times. The gene calls are TRBV28 and TRBJ2-7; 8 bases align to TRBD2. CDR3 length: 16 residues. After removal of 4 bases from V and 2 bases from J, the junction contained 10 bases not matched to a gene. In germline, CDR1 is MDHEN, CDR2 SYDVKM. CDR3 residues: CASSSIPGLGPYEQYF. As DNA, the CDR3 is TGTGCCAGCAGTTCGATCCCGGGACTAGGGCCCTACGAGCAGTACTTC.

The V call is TRBV29-1, the J call TRBJ2-3; TRBD1 agrees at 8 bases. Trimming cost V 2 bases and J 3 bases; bases outside gene matches: 4. Germline CDR1 is SQVTM and CDR2 is ANQGSEA. The CDR3 has 14 amino acids. The CDR3 DNA reads TGCAGCGTTGAATGGACAGGGTCAACAGATACGCAGTATTTT. Its translation is CSVEWTGSTDTQYF.

This clonotype was counted at least ten times. The chain has TRBV9 and TRBJ2-5; maybe TRBD1 (6 bases). CDR3 length: 14 amino acids. The germline V gene has CDR1 SGDLS and CDR2 YYNGEE. V lost 4 bases, J lost 0 bases, and 10 bases lay in between. CDR3 protein: CASSPEGDQETQYF. The CDR3 bases are TGTGCCAGCAGCCCAGAGGGGGACCAAGAGACCCAGTACTTC.

To note about this clonotype: The CDR3 carries no conserved terminal phenylalanine or tryptophan, so it likely arises from a read error. This rearrangement joins TRBV29-1 to TRBJ2-7, with D perhaps matching TRBD1 or TRBD2 (5 bases each). CDR1 and CDR2 from the germline V gene are SQVTM and ANQGSEA. The CDR3 sequence is 14 residues long. Trimming took off 4 bases at V and 1 base at J, with 14 bases between the two ends. The DNA of the CDR3 is TGCAGCGTTGTAGCGACAGAGAATTCCTACGAGCAGTACCTC. Protein sequence: CSVVATENSYEQYL.

This clonotype came up many times. This chain uses TRBV2 with TRBJ1-2; D gene ambiguous. From germline, CDR1 is SNHLY and CDR2 FYNNEI. V gave up 2 bases and J gave up 4 bases, with 14 bases separating them. The CDR3 sequence is 15 residues long. This CDR3 reads CASSENDGPLYGYTF. CDR3 coding DNA: TGTGCCAGCAGTGAAAACGACGGGCCCCTCTATGGCTACACCTTC.

With regard to this clonotype: A clone one base away is much larger, so this may be a read error. The chain uses TRBV6-5 and TRBJ2-1, with D unresolved. Germline assignment: CDR1 MNHEY and CDR2 SVGAGI. This CDR3 spans 14 amino acids. The CDR3 here is CASGYSPGYNEQFF. CDR3 nucleotide sequence: TGTGCCAGCGGTTACTCGCCTGGGTACAATGAGCAGTTCTTC.

In this sample, this clonotype turned up many times. The CDR3 sequence: CASSWTSMGVEQYF. The CDR3 region has the DNA TGTGCCAGCAGCTGGACGTCGATGGGGGTAGAGCAGTACTTC. The gene calls are TRBV7-9 and TRBJ2-7, with D possibly called TRBD1 or TRBD2 (5 bases each). Between the trimmed V and J ends, which lost 4 bases and 7 bases, there was a span of 17 bases. This CDR3 spans 14 amino acids. CDR1 and CDR2 (germline): SEHNR, FQNEAQ (reference sequence).

This clonotype ranks as medium-sized. V is TRBV28 and J is TRBJ2-3, with a possible D match to TRBD1 (6 bases). CDR3 length: 15 amino acids. V dropped 1 base and J dropped 3 bases, with 11 bases sitting between them. In germline, CDR1 is MDHEN, CDR2 SYDVKM. This CDR3 reads CASSLLGQGTDTQYF. Written as DNA, the CDR3 is TGTGCCAGCAGTTTATTGGGGCAGGGGACAGATACGCAGTATTTT.

In this sample, this clonotype is medium-sized (0.01 to 0.1%). V is TRBV5-4 and J is TRBJ2-3; TRBD1 agrees at 7 bases. J was trimmed by 5 bases and V by 3 bases; bases with no gene match: 9. The CDR3 is 15 residues long. Germline CDR1 and CDR2: SGHNT and YYREEE (reference sequence). The CDR3 DNA reads as TGTGCCAGCAGCTCAATAACAGGGGTAGAAGATACGCAGTATTTT. The encoded protein is CASSSITGVEDTQYF.

In its sample, this clonotype was seen many times. J is TRBJ1-2 and V is TRBV3-1, with 7 bases identical to TRBD1. Losses at the gene ends were 5 bases for V and 1 base for J; bases not matched to a gene: 10. This CDR3 has 16 amino acids. The germline CDR1 and CDR2 sequences are LGHDT and YNNKEL (reference sequence). CDR3 region: CASSEPGQRDNYGYTF. CDR3 coding DNA: TGTGCCAGCAGCGAACCGGGACAGAGAGATAACTATGGCTACACCTTC.

This clonotype has more than one count but fewer than ten. A much bigger clone sits one base away, suggesting this may be a read error. V and J are TRBV7-9 and TRBJ2-7; D is possibly TRBD1 or TRBD2 (5 bases each). Trimming shortened V by 5 bases and J by 0 bases, and 8 bases separated the two germline ends. The CDR3 has 13 residues. CDR1 and CDR2 (germline): SEHNR, FQNEAQ (reference sequence). CDR3 region: CASSPGASYEQYF. Written as DNA, the CDR3 is TGTGCCAGCAGCCCCGGGGCCTCCTACGAGCAGTACTTC.

Of note for this clonotype: A read error may be the cause here, since a much bigger clone is one base away. This chain uses TRBV9 with TRBJ2-2; a weak D match, TRBD2 (5 bases). This CDR3 has 15 amino acids. Germline lookup yields CDR1 SGDLS and CDR2 YYNGEE. CDR3 sequence: CASSVSTTNTGELLF. The CDR3, as DNA: TGTGCCAGCAGCGTTTCTACAACGAACACCGGGGAGCTGTTATTT.

Details on this clonotype: This CDR3 fails to terminate in the conserved phenylalanine or tryptophan, so it likely reflects a read error. This chain connects TRBV15 to TRBJ2-5; either TRBD1 or TRBD2 may fit D (5 bases each). Germline CDR1 is LNHNV and CDR2 is YYDKDF (reference sequence). The CDR3 has 17 amino acids. Trimming took off 3 bases at V and 1 base at J, with 18 bases between the two ends. The CDR3 spells CATSSHHLGRTQETQYY. For the CDR3, the DNA is TGTGCCACCAGCAGTCATCACCTGGGACGGACCCAAGAGACCCAGTACTAC.

Notes on this clonotype: One base away lies a much larger clone, so this may be a sequencing read error. The V gene is TRBV9, the J gene TRBJ2-3; D remains ambiguous. Germline CDR1 SGDLS, CDR2 YYNGEE. The CDR3 totals 14 residues. Trimming pared 6 bases from V and 0 bases from J, leaving 11 bases between. This CDR3 is CASNPNTSTDTQYF. CDR3 DNA: TGTGCCAGCAACCCCAACACAAGCACAGATACGCAGTATTTT.

A note on this clonotype: It may be a read error: a sequence one base away is much more abundant. In DNA form, the CDR3 reads TGTGCCAGCAGTTTTGACTTGCGGAGCTCCTACAATGAGCAGTTATTC. Translated: CASSFDLRSSYNEQLF. This chain uses TRBV6-5 with TRBJ2-1, with no clear D. Germline V gene sequence: CDR1 MNHEY, CDR2 SVGAGI. The CDR3 is made up of 16 amino acids.

Concerning this clonotype itself: An end of the junction differs from the germline gene, which may be a read error. The J gene is TRBJ2-5, the V gene TRBV14; D is unclear. Per the germline V gene, CDR1 is SGHDN and CDR2 is FVKESK. CDR3 length: 12 amino acids. This chain's CDR3 is CASSPTQETQYW. For the CDR3, the DNA is TGTGCCAGCAGCCCGACTCAAGAGACCCAGTACTGG.

This clonotype occurred many times. The V gene is TRBV12-3 or TRBV12-4, the J gene TRBJ2-5; TRBD1 aligns across 9 bases. The trim removed 6 bases at V and 0 bases at J, leaving 5 bases unmatched. CDR3 length: 15 residues. The CDR3 DNA reads as TGTGCCAGCAGGAAGACAGGGGGGTACCAAGAGACCCAGTACTTC. Encoded protein: CASRKTGGYQETQYF.

About this clonotype: A read error may explain this, as a much larger clone is one base away. The V and J genes are TRBV7-6 and TRBJ1-1; weak D call: TRBD1 (6 bases). Germline CDR1 and CDR2: SGHVS and FNYEAQ. This CDR3 comprises 14 residues. The CDR3 nucleotides read TGTGCCAGCAGCCCTGGACAGCTGAACACTGAAGCTCTCTTT. As protein: CASSPGQLNTEALF.

This clonotype has more than one count but fewer than ten. This chain connects TRBV6-5 to TRBJ2-1, with 9 bases identical to TRBD2. The CDR3 loop spans 14 amino acids. Germline CDR1 is MNHEY and CDR2 is SVGAGI. The junction had 6 bases not matched to a gene; V was cut back by 4 bases and J by 8 bases. The CDR3: CASSLAGVLDEQFF. CDR3 sequence (DNA): TGTGCCAGCAGTTTAGCGGGAGTTCTAGATGAGCAGTTCTTC.